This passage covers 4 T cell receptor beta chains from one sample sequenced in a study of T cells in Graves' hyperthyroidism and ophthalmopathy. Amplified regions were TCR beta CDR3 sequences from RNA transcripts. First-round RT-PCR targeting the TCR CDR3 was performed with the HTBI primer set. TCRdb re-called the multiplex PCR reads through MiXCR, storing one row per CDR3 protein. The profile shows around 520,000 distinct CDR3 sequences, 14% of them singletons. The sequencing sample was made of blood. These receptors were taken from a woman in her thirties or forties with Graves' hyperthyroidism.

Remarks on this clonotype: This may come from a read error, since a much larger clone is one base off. CDR3 bases: TGTGCCAGCAGCCCCTCCGCGGAGAACCACGAGCAGTTCTTC. It specifies CASSPSAENHEQFF. The chain uses TRBV9 and TRBJ2-1; no definite D call. Germline CDR1 and CDR2: SGDLS and YYNGEE. With 4 bases removed from V and 10 bases from J, the gap between germline ends came to 18 bases. The CDR3 runs to 14 residues.

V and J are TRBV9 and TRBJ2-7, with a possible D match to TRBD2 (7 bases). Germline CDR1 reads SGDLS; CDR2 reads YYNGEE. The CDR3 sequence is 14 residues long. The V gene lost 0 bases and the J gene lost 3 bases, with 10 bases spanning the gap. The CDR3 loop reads CASSVEGGDYEQYF. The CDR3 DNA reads TGTGCCAGCAGCGTAGAAGGGGGGGACTACGAGCAGTACTTC.

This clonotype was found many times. In DNA form, the CDR3 reads TGTGCCAGCAGTGGACTAGCGGGAGGGTCTGGAGGCTACAATGAGCAGTTCTTC. Its protein is CASSGLAGGSGGYNEQFF. The chain is built from TRBV9 and TRBJ2-1; the match to TRBD2 covers 15 bases. The CDR3 length is 18 residues. Germline V gene lookup returns CDR1 SGDLS and CDR2 YYNGEE. The ends lost 5 bases at V and 3 bases at J; junction bases unmatched: 9.

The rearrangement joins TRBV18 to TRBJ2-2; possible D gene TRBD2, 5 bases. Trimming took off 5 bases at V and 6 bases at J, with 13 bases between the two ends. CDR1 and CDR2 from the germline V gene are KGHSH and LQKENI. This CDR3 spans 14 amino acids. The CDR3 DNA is TGTGCCAGCTCATCCGGACTTGCCCCCGGGGAGCTGTTTTTT. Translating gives CASSSGLAPGELFF.